This is a list of T cell receptor beta chains from one sample in a study of breast tumors, draining lymph nodes, adjacent tissues. TCRdb used MiXCR to reprocess the multiplex PCR reads, holding one entry per CDR3 protein. Among roughly 15,000 distinct CDR3 sequences listed, around 54% were seen once. The sample taken for sequencing was tumor-adjacent breast tissue. The receptors derive from a female donor with breast cancer. Some clones in this sample may be carry-over from other donors' samples. CDR3s include the opening cysteine and the closing phenylalanine or tryptophan. The order of the fields is V gene, J gene, CDR3 protein.

v_call: TRBV7-9; j_call: TRBJ1-4; cdr3_aa: CASSLEGQGGEKLFF
v_call: TRBV10-3; j_call: TRBJ1-1; cdr3_aa: CAISAVRVGAFF
v_call: TRBV4-3; j_call: TRBJ2-2; cdr3_aa: CASSQRLAGGQNTGELFF
v_call: TRBV12-5; j_call: TRBJ1-4; cdr3_aa: CASRETGTNEKLFF
v_call: TRBV5-5; j_call: TRBJ2-1; cdr3_aa: CASSLGTTGRGNEQFF
v_call: TRBV14; j_call: TRBJ2-5; cdr3_aa: CASSLYSREETQYF
v_call: TRBV2; j_call: TRBJ2-1; cdr3_aa: CASSEKEASYNEQFF
v_call: TRBV20-1; j_call: TRBJ2-1; cdr3_aa: CSANGPVGEQFF
v_call: TRBV25-1; j_call: TRBJ1-4; cdr3_aa: CASSEAGSEKLFF
v_call: TRBV29-1; j_call: TRBJ1-2; cdr3_aa: CSGPSYGYTF
v_call: TRBV12-3/TRBV12-4; j_call: TRBJ2-5; cdr3_aa: CASSYGQAVGTQYF
v_call: TRBV12-3/TRBV12-4; j_call: TRBJ2-7; cdr3_aa: CASSLGQVTYEQYF
v_call: TRBV19; j_call: TRBJ1-2; cdr3_aa: CASSIKGNYGYTF
v_call: TRBV7-3; j_call: TRBJ2-1; cdr3_aa: CASSFLQGKNEQFF
v_call: TRBV10-3; j_call: TRBJ1-3; cdr3_aa: CAISAGNTIYF
v_call: TRBV9; j_call: TRBJ1-2; cdr3_aa: CASSVSPDGAFRGGYTF
v_call: TRBV7-2; j_call: TRBJ2-5; cdr3_aa: CASSSGVAGSRAQYF
v_call: TRBV9; j_call: TRBJ2-3; cdr3_aa: CASSATGPGDTQYF
v_call: TRBV7-3; j_call: TRBJ2-3; cdr3_aa: CASSSSGSAQDTQYF
v_call: TRBV7-8; j_call: TRBJ2-1; cdr3_aa: CASSPKNREQFF